Ten or more counts support the clone carrying this TCR beta chain. Antigen: not known. The data stem from a study of metastatic and nonmetastatic thyroid tumors. Looking at the study overall: Across peripheral blood and tumor or nodule tissue samples taken from malignant and benign thyroid patients, the repertoires were compared with one another. General study results and limits: Across blood and tumor, TCR beta diversity in malignant thyroid tumors was reportedly significantly higher than in benign nodules.

Thyroid surgery had not been preceded by any treatment in any patient. MiXCR re-clonotyped the PCR reads for TCRdb. The sample yields 75,000 to 100,000 clones, 10% to 15% seen once. The CDR3 extends over 15 amino acids. The V gene's germline CDR1 is MGHRA and CDR2 YSYEKL. Trimming shortened V by 3 bases and J by 0 bases, and 9 bases separated the two germline ends. This sequence joins TRBV4-1 and TRBJ1-5; tentative D call: TRBD1 (5 bases). The source material was blood. The sequence was obtained from a female donor with papillary thyroid cancer or a benign thyroid nodule (not recorded which). Some clones in this sample may be carry-over from other donors' samples. The CDR3 spells CASSQGTDSNQPQHF. CDR3 in DNA: TGCGCCAGCAGCCAGGGGACGGATAGCAATCAGCCCCAGCATTTT.